Listed below are T cell receptor beta chains from one sample, sequenced in a study of PD-L1 blockade in urothelial cancer. The protocol was immunoSEQ multiplex PCR, while the TCRdb copy is restricted to in-frame clones and leaves out a portion. The sample has approximately 52,000 clones; around 72% are singletons. The material sequenced was PBMCs, taken around atezolizumab (anti-PD-L1) treatment. The receptors derive from a man aged 65 to 85 with urothelial cancer. Both conserved end residues are part of each CDR3. The D gene is left open where the match is weak. Rows may omit the clone size; those that give it use once, few, many or a size class.

TRBV2	TRBJ2-3	TRBD2	many	TGTGCCAGCAGCGTAACTAGCGGGAGGGTTACAGATACGCAGTATTTT	CASSVTSGRVTDTQYF
TRBV28	TRBJ2-3	-	-	TGTGCCAGCAGTTTATCCCAGGCCCATTTCACGCAGTATTTT	CASSLSQAHFTQYF
TRBV7-8	TRBJ2-3	-	-	TGTGCCAGCAGCTCATCAGGGGGGCTACTGGATAGCACAGATACGCAGTATTTT	CASSSSGGLLDSTDTQYF
TRBV4-1	TRBJ2-7	-	-	TGCGCCAGCAGCCAAGGTTCAGGCGGCTCGACTAAATCCTACGAGCAGTACTTC	CASSQGSGGSTKSYEQYF
TRBV23-1	TRBJ2-2	-	-	TGCGCCAGCAGTCAATCTGGGGGCAGGGACCCTCCGAACACCGGGGAGCTGTTTTTT	CASSQSGGRDPPNTGELFF
TRBV15	TRBJ2-5	-	-	TGTGCCACCAGCACAGGCTCACAAACGCTACAAGAGACCCAGTACTTC	CATSTGSQTLQETQYF
TRBV5-1	TRBJ2-1	-	-	TGCGCCAGCAGTAGCGGAACCTACAATGAGCAGTTCTTC	CASSSGTYNEQFF
TRBV6-6	TRBJ2-7	TRBD1	few	TGTGCCAGCAGTTTGGGACAGGTCTACGAGCAGTACTTC	CASSLGQVYEQYF
TRBV10-3	TRBJ2-7	TRBD2	-	TGTGCCATCAGTGGTCGAGCGGGAGCGGAGGAGCAGTACTTC	CAISGRAGAEEQYF
TRBV7-6	TRBJ1-3	-	-	TGTGCCAGCAGCTCCCCTGAGGGGAGGCCTGGAAACACCATATATTTT	CASSSPEGRPGNTIYF
TRBV7-3	TRBJ2-1	TRBD2	few	TGTGCCAGCAGCCTGAGCGGGAGATCCTACAATGAGCAGTTCTTC	CASSLSGRSYNEQFF
TRBV23-1	TRBJ1-1	-	-	TGCGCCAGCAGTCAAGCCGGGACTCGGTGTGGAGCTTTCTTT	CASSQAGTRCGAFF
TRBV5-4	TRBJ2-2	TRBD2	-	TGTGCCAGCAGACTTAGCGGGAGGGACACCGGGGAGCTGTTTTTT	CASRLSGRDTGELFF
TRBV30	TRBJ1-5	TRBD1	-	TGTGCCTGGAAAGGCAGGGGGCTACAGCCCCAGCATTTT	CAWKGRGLQPQHF
TRBV6-5	TRBJ1-4	TRBD1	once	TGTGCCAGCAGCCCCCACGACAGGGTTGAAGAAAAACTGTTTTTT	CASSPHDRVEEKLFF
TRBV5-6	TRBJ2-5	-	-	TGTGCCAGCAGCCGCCAAGAGACCCAGTACTTC	CASSRQETQYF
TRBV14	TRBJ1-4	TRBD1	-	TGTGCCAGCAGCCCATGGGACAGGGGGAGTGAAAAACTGTTTTTT	CASSPWDRGSEKLFF
TRBV6-5	TRBJ2-7	TRBD1	-	TGTGCCAGCAGTTACTCCAGGGGGCGCGAGCAGTACTTC	CASSYSRGREQYF
TRBV4-1	TRBJ1-2	TRBD1	-	TGCGCCAGCAGCCCCACGCGCATGACAGGGAATGGCTACACCTTC	CASSPTRMTGNGYTF
TRBV7-8	TRBJ1-2	-	-	TGTGCCAGCAGCTTAGGGGGGGAGTCCTATGGCTACACCTTC	CASSLGGESYGYTF
TRBV6-6	TRBJ1-2	TRBD1	-	TGTGCCAGCAGTTTTTCCCGGGACAGGAACTATGGCTACACCTTC	CASSFSRDRNYGYTF
TRBV7-2	TRBJ1-1	-	-	TGTGCTACCGGGGGGCCATCGAGCCTAACCATGAACACTGAAGCTTTCTTT	CATGGPSSLTMNTEAFF
TRBV10-3	TRBJ1-2	-	-	TGTGCCATCAGTGACAGGACACTAAACGGCTACACCTTC	CAISDRTLNGYTF
TRBV7-2	TRBJ2-1	TRBD2	-	TGTGCCAGCAGCCAACTAGCGGGAGGCTACAATGAGCAGTTCTTC	CASSQLAGGYNEQFF
TRBV5-5	TRBJ2-7	TRBD2	-	TGTGCCAGCAGCTTTACTAGCGGGAGTTACTCCTACGAGCAGTACTTC	CASSFTSGSYSYEQYF
TRBV2	TRBJ2-1	-	-	TGTGCCAGCAGTGAAGCGCTTCAGGGGGGTGAGCAGTTCTTC	CASSEALQGGEQFF
TRBV28	TRBJ2-3	TRBD1	once	TGTGCCACCTCACAGGGGGCGCGAGAAGGGGATACGCAGTATTTT	CATSQGAREGDTQYF
TRBV29-1	TRBJ1-4	-	-	TGCAGCGTTACCTCGTCAACCGCTAGAGAAAAACTGTTTTTT	CSVTSSTAREKLFF
TRBV11-2	TRBJ2-5	TRBD2	-	TGTGCCAGCAGCTTAGGGCGGGAGAGGTGGGAGACCCAGTACTTC	CASSLGRERWETQYF
TRBV11-3	TRBJ2-5	TRBD1	few	TGTGCCAGCAGCTTAGATGGGACAGGAGAGACCCAGTACTTC	CASSLDGTGETQYF
TRBV5-1	TRBJ2-1	TRBD1	-	TGCGCCAGCAGCTCCCCCTCGGGGACAGAGGTTTCCCTTGGCTCCTACAATGAGCAGTTCTTC	CASSSPSGTEVSLGSYNEQFF